A selection of T cell receptor beta chains follows, all from one sample in a study of cytomegalovirus exposure and HLA in healthy donors. Some clones are missing from TCRdb's copy, which holds only in-frame ones; the method was immunoSEQ multiplex PCR. The data contain around 110,000 clones, under 85% of them singletons. Sequencing was performed on PBMCs. These receptors were obtained from a woman between 18 and 29 years old in good health and CMV-seronegative. Both conserved end residues are part of each CDR3. Some rows mark clone size as missing; the rest say once, few, many or name a class of expanded clone.

V: TRBV29-1
size: few
J: TRBJ1-2
CDR3: CSVEDQAQGGGYTF

V: TRBV11-2
size: -
J: TRBJ1-1
CDR3: CASSGGTLVREAFF

V: TRBV14
size: -
J: TRBJ1-2
CDR3: CASSQASGYYGYTF

V: TRBV29-1
size: -
J: TRBJ2-7
CDR3: CSVVREAYEQYF

V: TRBV7-8
size: few
J: TRBJ1-6
CDR3: CASRPTGFNSPLHF

V: TRBV10-3
size: -
J: TRBJ2-7
CDR3: CAISEISGYEQYF

V: TRBV5-1
size: -
J: TRBJ1-3
CDR3: CASSLGGSSGNTIYF

V: TRBV28
size: -
J: TRBJ2-7
CDR3: CASSFQLAGFSYEQYF

V: TRBV4-2
size: -
J: TRBJ2-1
CDR3: CASSQDLQRGIYNEQFF

V: TRBV5-1
size: -
J: TRBJ2-7
CDR3: CASSLWTGPYEQYF

V: TRBV19
size: few
J: TRBJ1-1
CDR3: CASSVTQGSRTEAFF

V: TRBV15
size: -
J: TRBJ1-1
CDR3: CATSRGRRDNTEAFF

V: TRBV6-1
size: -
J: TRBJ1-1
CDR3: CASSPIGGNTEAFF

V: TRBV30
size: -
J: TRBJ1-5
CDR3: CAWSTGGKSNQPQHF

V: TRBV7-8
size: -
J: TRBJ2-1
CDR3: CASSLAGGTYNEQFF

V: TRBV2
size: -
J: TRBJ1-4
CDR3: CASRRDRSEKLFF

V: TRBV5-1
size: -
J: TRBJ2-5
CDR3: CASSAALRGETQYF

V: TRBV6-1
size: -
J: TRBJ1-1
CDR3: CASREDRANTEAFF

V: TRBV6-5
size: -
J: TRBJ2-2
CDR3: CASSTGGFGELFF

V: TRBV10-3
size: -
J: TRBJ1-3
CDR3: CAIKGGLSSGNTIYF

V: TRBV29-1
size: -
J: TRBJ1-2
CDR3: CSVEVRQGYGYTF

V: TRBV18
size: -
J: TRBJ1-4
CDR3: CASSPATDFAKLFF

V: TRBV5-4
size: few
J: TRBJ2-1
CDR3: CATGSTAYNEQFF

V: TRBV2
size: few
J: TRBJ2-7
CDR3: CASSVRGSGQYF

V: TRBV4-2
size: -
J: TRBJ1-3
CDR3: CASSQALGSGNTIYF

V: TRBV19
size: -
J: TRBJ1-1
CDR3: CASSIGGNTEAFF

V: TRBV19
size: -
J: TRBJ1-1
CDR3: CASSTLQQVGNTEAFF

V: TRBV27
size: -
J: TRBJ1-5
CDR3: CASSSTGSNQPQHF

V: TRBV28
size: -
J: TRBJ2-3
CDR3: CASTDPGGAGRTDTQYF

V: TRBV5-1
size: -
J: TRBJ2-3
CDR3: CASRHGLSSTDTQYF

V: TRBV2
size: -
J: TRBJ1-5
CDR3: CASSVSPGQEPQHF

V: TRBV5-4
size: once
J: TRBJ1-1
CDR3: CASLLNTEAFF

V: TRBV5-4
size: -
J: TRBJ2-7
CDR3: CASSSSGEVEQYF

V: TRBV5-4
size: few
J: TRBJ2-7
CDR3: CASSLAGRAYEQYF

V: TRBV6-1
size: -
J: TRBJ2-3
CDR3: CASSEFGAGAVTDTQYF

V: TRBV4-1
size: -
J: TRBJ1-1
CDR3: CASSPRAGGNTEAFF

V: TRBV28
size: few
J: TRBJ1-1
CDR3: CASRRTGGDLKAFF

V: TRBV28
size: -
J: TRBJ2-6
CDR3: CASRVSSGANVLTF

V: TRBV5-1
size: -
J: TRBJ2-2
CDR3: CASSLAPLTGELFF

V: TRBV4-1
size: -
J: TRBJ2-7
CDR3: CASSQGGGGAPYEQYF

V: TRBV19
size: -
J: TRBJ1-5
CDR3: CASEDRGGQGPQHF

V: TRBV19
size: -
J: TRBJ2-7
CDR3: CASTHREQYF

V: TRBV19
size: once
J: TRBJ2-7
CDR3: CASSFPGGYEQYF

V: TRBV6-1
size: -
J: TRBJ2-7
CDR3: CASSEVEDQSPYEQYF

V: TRBV28
size: -
J: TRBJ1-4
CDR3: CASSPIGSATNEKLFF

V: TRBV30
size: -
J: TRBJ2-5
CDR3: CAWGNRGFRETQYF